The rows below give T cell receptor beta chains drawn from one sample of a study of cytomegalovirus exposure and HLA in healthy donors. Repertoires were generated with immunoSEQ multiplex PCR, while TCRdb's copy carries only in-frame clones and drops some. The repertoire has about 190,000 clones, around 86% of them found once; the top ten carry approximately 0.8%. The sequenced material came from PBMCs. The receptors here all came from a young woman in good health and CMV-seronegative. Both conserved end residues are trimmed from each CDR3. For some rows the clone size is stated as once, few or many, or as a class when expanded; others skip it.

clone size	V gene	J gene	CDR3 protein
-	TRBV5-4	TRBJ2-5	ASSLFREGGEKTQY
-	TRBV7-9	TRBJ1-6	ASSGTGEGSPLH
-	TRBV4-1	TRBJ2-7	ASSQDRGTGYYMDYEQY
-	TRBV21-1	TRBJ2-3	ASRVGLAGLTDTQY
-	TRBV7-2	TRBJ2-1	ASSSRSTSGIWDNEQF
-	TRBV27	TRBJ2-2	ASSLGLVPGAGELF
-	TRBV19	TRBJ2-1	ASTLGGSSYNEQF
-	TRBV29-1	TRBJ1-2	SVEDSRSGSGYT
-	TRBV25-1	TRBJ1-2	ASSSPIVAGYT
few	TRBV5-1	TRBJ2-2	ASSLQDRGTDTGELF
-	TRBV6-5	TRBJ1-6	ASSYSYRGNSPLH
-	TRBV6-1	TRBJ2-7	ASSEAGGQPYEQY
-	TRBV27	TRBJ1-2	ASSLYGWAGDYGYT
-	TRBV6-4	TRBJ2-1	ASSTGGLYNEQF
-	TRBV6-5	TRBJ1-2	ASSLGQGNYGYT
few	TRBV10-3	TRBJ1-1	ATVGDTEAF
-	TRBV4-1	TRBJ2-3	ASAATLTDTQY
-	TRBV28	TRBJ1-2	AITSANYGYT
once	TRBV18	TRBJ2-7	ASSLSGTGAYEQY
few	TRBV5-1	TRBJ2-2	ASSLGSSGLTGELF
-	TRBV6-1	TRBJ1-2	ASSSNGLQGDGYT
-	TRBV10-2	TRBJ2-1	ASSDGRINEQF
-	TRBV5-1	-	ASSWGTSGKYEQY
-	TRBV18	TRBJ1-1	ASSPQLNTEAF
-	TRBV19	TRBJ2-7	ASSDPGQVLYEQY
-	TRBV6-1	TRBJ2-7	ASSEIDRTSEQY
-	TRBV9	TRBJ2-5	ASTEGGPVETQY
-	TRBV28	TRBJ2-5	ASSAGLAGVETQY
-	TRBV5-1	TRBJ2-7	ASSLSTSGGEQY
-	TRBV5-1	TRBJ1-2	ASSLELRTPIHYGYT
-	TRBV18	TRBJ1-5	ASSPQKTGGEGNQPQH
-	TRBV6-1	TRBJ2-5	ASRKPGHGQETQY
-	TRBV30	TRBJ1-5	AEGDGVGQPQH
few	TRBV6-5	TRBJ1-4	ASRDSNEKLF
-	TRBV6-6	TRBJ1-2	ASRLQGAGYGYT
once	TRBV29-1	TRBJ1-2	SVEDPIEATRIEYGYT
-	TRBV18	TRBJ2-5	ASSSGLQETQY
-	TRBV7-9	TRBJ1-6	ASGTGWDGSPLH
-	TRBV5-1	TRBJ2-7	ASSLDRSYEQY
-	TRBV7-9	TRBJ2-1	ASSAGQGRDEQF
-	TRBV7-6	TRBJ1-3	ARLRPQGGNTIY
few	TRBV6-5	TRBJ2-5	ASAEVWETQY
-	TRBV5-6	TRBJ2-7	ASSDPGLAGAGYEQY